The T cell receptor (beta chain) described here comes from a study of cytomegalovirus exposure and HLA in healthy donors. The PCR employed 60 Vbeta primers together with 13 Jbeta primers. Clones were sequenced by immunoSEQ multiplex PCR, and TCRdb holds only the in-frame ones, with some missing. The table records a few hundred thousand clones, around three quarters of them present only once. Overall study findings and caveats: Later, TCR association rates were found to vary by HLA locus, highest for DRB1 and lowest for HLA-C. Researchers counted some 150 TCR beta chains as cytomegalovirus-associated. Later analysis identified several of the most significant clusters that appeared linked to common viral pathogens.

The CDR3 has 14 residues. CDR1 is SGHTA, CDR2 FQGNSA, per germline. J lost 7 bases, V lost 5 bases, and 7 bases had no gene match. Only one count was recorded for this clone. What it binds is not known. Sequenced material: PBMCs. The TCR sequence derives from a man aged 35 to 55 in good health and CMV-seronegative. The rearrangement joins TRBV7-2 to TRBJ1-4; 7 positions agree with TRBD1. The chain's CDR3 is CASSRQGLSEKLFF. The CDR3 coding sequence is TGTGCCAGCAGCCGACAGGGCCTCAGTGAAAAACTGTTTTTT. The full variable domain, its missing parts supplied by reference TRBV7-2 and TRBJ1-4, is GAGVSQSPSNKVTEKGKDVELRCDPISGHTALYWYRQSLGQGLEFLIYFQGNSAPDKSGLPSDRFSAERTGGSVSTLTIQRTQQEDSAVYLCASSRQGLSEKLFFGSGTQLSVL.